This paragraph reports one TCR beta chain. The CDR3 spans 14 residues. V lost 2 bases and J lost 5, with 10 bases in between. CDR1 is MNHEY and CDR2 is SVGEGT in the germline V gene. Using immunoSEQ multiplex PCR, the repertoire was profiled, and TCRdb retains in-frame clones only, with some absent. The repertoire holds fewer than 50,000 clones, with around 94% as singletons. This entry is derived from a study of control samples from healthy donors and cancer patients. This TCR derives from a man aged 25 to 45 with colorectal cancer. The V call is TRBV6-2 or TRBV6-3, the J call TRBJ2-1; the D call may be TRBD1 or TRBD2 (5 bases each). Sequenced material: PBMCs. CDR3 sequence (DNA): TGTGCCAGCAGTTACGATCGGGGACACAATGAGCAGTTCTTC. Protein sequence: CASSYDRGHNEQFF.